Each of the 12 T cell receptor beta chains below was sequenced from the same sample in a study of shared clonotypes between healthy human individuals. The protocol was immunoSEQ multiplex PCR, while the TCRdb copy is restricted to in-frame clones and leaves out a portion. The data show some 2.1 million clones, roughly 94% seen once. The sample taken for sequencing was naive CD4+ T cells sorted from blood. Subset in this sample: CD45RA+ positively selected. These receptors all stem from a man between 18 and 35 years old in good health.

V gene TRBV6-1 combines with J gene TRBJ1-1; 7 bases are a match to TRBD1. Trimming took 5 bases from V and 2 from J; bases not matched to a gene: 5. CDR3 size: 14 residues. Germline CDR1 reads MNHNS; CDR2 reads SASEGT. The CDR3 DNA sequence: TGTGCCAGCAGTCAGGACAGGTCTAACACTGAAGCTTTCTTT. Its protein is CASSQDRSNTEAFF.

This clone showed up just a few times. This chain connects TRBV6-6 to TRBJ2-6; D unclear. Germline V gene data show CDR1 as MNHNY and CDR2 as SVGAGI (reference sequence). The CDR3 has 13 residues. Deletions cut 7 bases from V and 2 bases from J, with 6 bases between. CDR3 protein: CASTPPGANVLTF. Written as DNA, the CDR3 is TGTGCCAGCACTCCCCCTGGGGCCAACGTCCTGACTTTC.

J is TRBJ2-5 and V is TRBV7-9; D might be TRBD2 (6 bases). V lost 5 bases to trimming and J lost 1 base, with 11 bases between them. The CDR3 is 14 amino acids. The germline V gene has CDR1 SEHNR and CDR2 FQNEAQ (reference sequence). CDR3 bases: TGTGCCAGCAGCGCGGGACGGACCCAAGAGACCCAGTACTTC. Translating it yields CASSAGRTQETQYF.

On this clone itself: Additional DNA sequences in this sample encode the identical CDR3. The V and J genes are TRBV18 and TRBJ2-7; TRBD2 aligns across 12 bases. CDR1 and CDR2 (germline): KGHSH, LQKENI. The CDR3 totals 15 residues. The V and J ends lost 3 bases and 4 bases, in that order; junction bases with no gene match: 4. CDR3 nucleotide sequence: TGTGCCAGCTCACCGACTAGCGGGAGTATATACGAGCAGTACTTC. This encodes CASSPTSGSIYEQYF.

V is TRBV9 and J is TRBJ2-7; TRBD2 is a possible D gene (5 bases). The germline V and J ends were trimmed by 0 bases and 4 bases, with 14 bases remaining between them. There are 15 residues in the CDR3. The germline V gene encodes CDR1 SGDLS and CDR2 YYNGEE. The CDR3 region has the DNA TGTGCCAGCAGCGTAGAACCCACTAGAGGGTACGAGCAGTACTTC. Its protein product is CASSVEPTRGYEQYF.

The chain uses TRBV7-2 and TRBJ2-5; TRBD2 aligns across 7 bases. V shed 1 base and J 7 bases; nucleotides not matched to a gene: 6. CDR1 and CDR2 from the germline V gene are SGHTA and FQGNSA. There are 14 residues in the CDR3. CDR3 DNA sequence: TGTGCCAGCAGCTTAGGGCCCCCGGGAGGGACCCAGTACTTC. Its protein product is CASSLGPPGGTQYF.

The V gene is TRBV7-2, the J gene TRBJ1-2; 8 positions match TRBD1. J lost 5 bases, V lost 6 bases, and 14 bases had no gene match. Looked up from germline, CDR1 is SGHTA and CDR2 is FQGNSA. The CDR3 is 16 residues long. CDR3 coding DNA: TGTGCCAGCAGAGACAGACAGGGGAGGAAGGAATATGGCTACACCTTC. Amino acids: CASRDRQGRKEYGYTF.

The chain combines TRBV27 with TRBJ1-2, with D maybe TRBD1 (5 bases). V was pared by 6 bases and J by 4 bases, with 12 bases between. Looked up from germline, CDR1 is MNHEY and CDR2 is SMNVEV (reference sequence). The CDR3 sequence is 13 residues long. CDR3: CASRRTGTYGYTF. In nucleotides, the CDR3 is TGTGCCAGCAGAAGGACCGGGACCTATGGCTACACCTTC.

This rearrangement joins TRBV6-5 to TRBJ2-7; 8 bases are a match to TRBD2. Looked up from germline, CDR1 is MNHEY and CDR2 is SVGAGI. The CDR3 consists of 15 residues. V shed 2 bases and J 2 bases; nucleotides not matched to a gene: 5. CDR3 in amino acids: CASSYRAGGTYEQYF. CDR3 DNA sequence: TGTGCCAGCAGTTACCGGGCGGGAGGTACCTACGAGCAGTACTTC.

This clone was counted ten times or more. V and J are TRBV7-9 and TRBJ2-1, with TRBD2 matching over 8 bases. The CDR3 contains 14 residues. CDR1 and CDR2 from the germline V gene are SEHNR and FQNEAQ (reference sequence). The junction had 7 bases not matched to a gene; V was cut back by 11 bases and J by 1 base. CDR3 nucleotide sequence: TGTGCCCTCTTTAGCGGGGATTCCTACAATGAGCAGTTCTTC. It encodes CALFSGDSYNEQFF.

The rearrangement links TRBV5-4 to TRBJ2-2; TRBD1 might be the D (5 bases). V was clipped by 0 bases and J by 7 bases, with 10 bases between them. This CDR3 spans 14 amino acids. Germline CDR1 and CDR2: SGHNT and YYREEE (reference sequence). The CDR3 nucleotides are TGTGCCAGCAGCTTGGAAGGGGTAAACGGGGAGCTGTTTTTT. Translating gives CASSLEGVNGELFF.

CDR3 loop: CAITKGLAGGDEQFF. CDR3 DNA: TGTGCCATCACCAAAGGACTAGCGGGAGGGGATGAGCAGTTCTTC. The chain carries TRBV10-3 and TRBJ2-1; 15 positions match TRBD2. Trimming at V came to 7 bases and at J to 8 bases, leaving 6 bases not matched to a gene. Germline assignment: CDR1 ENHRY and CDR2 SYGVKD. There are 15 residues in the CDR3.